Below are 10 T cell receptor beta chains sequenced from a single sample in a study of regulatory T cells in long-lasting Graves disease. Building of the TCR beta libraries involved iRepertoire HTBI primers and Arm-PCR of CDR3 regions. TCRdb used MiXCR to reprocess the multiplex PCR reads, holding one entry per CDR3 protein. The table records some 340,000 distinct CDR3 sequences, over 9.5% of them present only once. Documented time point: newly diagnosed GD, antithyroid drugs for less than 3 months. PBMC-derived RNA was used for the TCR library. This sample also appeared in a second study, on T cells in Graves' hyperthyroidism and ophthalmopathy.

This material consisted of peripheral blood mononuclear cells (PBMCs), taken at new diagnosis, from a patient treated with antithyroid drugs. The receptors were sampled from a woman between 18 and 30 years old with Graves disease.

The V gene is TRBV14, the J gene TRBJ1-6; the D is unclear. Looked up from germline, CDR1 is SGHDN and CDR2 is FVKESK. V dropped 0 bases and J dropped 7 bases, with 4 bases sitting between them. This CDR3 spans 13 amino acids. The CDR3: CASSQDVNSPLHF. The CDR3 DNA is TGTGCCAGCAGCCAAGATGTGAATTCACCCCTCCACTTT.

This clonotype was counted many times. The genes are TRBV29-1 and TRBJ2-7; tentatively, D is TRBD1 or TRBD2 (6 bases each). The germline gives CDR1 SQVTM, CDR2 ANQGSEA. The CDR3 covers 14 residues. V was pared by 4 bases and J by 4 bases, with 17 bases between. Written as DNA, the CDR3 is TGCAGCGTTGTCGAGGGGGACTCCCTTTACGAGCAGTACTTC. Protein sequence: CSVVEGDSLYEQYF.

The chain couples TRBV6-2 or TRBV6-3 to TRBJ2-1; TRBD1 might be the D (6 bases). The V and J ends lost 7 bases and 6 bases respectively, with 13 bases between them. The CDR3 spans 13 residues. Germline V gene data show CDR1 as MNHEY and CDR2 as SVGEGT. The CDR3 nucleotides are TGTGCCAGCAAGCGACAAGGGGGCAATGAGCAGTTCTTC. Translated, it gives CASKRQGGNEQFF.

This clonotype came up many times. The chain is built from TRBV28 and TRBJ2-3; 9 bases are shared with TRBD2. The germline V gene encodes CDR1 MDHEN and CDR2 SYDVKM. The CDR3 has 16 residues. The trim removed 6 bases at V and 7 bases at J, leaving 14 bases unmatched. In DNA form, the CDR3 reads TGTGCCAGCAGAGGGTTAAGTAGCGGGAGAAGGTATACGCAGTATTTT. Its translation is CASRGLSSGRRYTQYF.

This clonotype was recorded at least ten times. The V call is TRBV12-3 or TRBV12-4, the J call TRBJ2-7; D not certain. Trimming pared 1 base from V and 4 bases from J, leaving 5 bases between. The CDR3 loop spans 12 amino acids. The chain's CDR3 is CASSLGAYEQYV. The CDR3 DNA reads as TGTGCCAGCAGTTTAGGGGCGTACGAGCAGTACGTC.

This clonotype was found many times. The chain links TRBV20-1 to TRBJ1-1; D gene unclear. V was shortened by 0 bases and J by 1 base, with 15 bases between the two germline ends. CDR3 size: 16 residues. CDR1 is DFQATT, CDR2 SNEGSKA, per germline (reference sequence). The CDR3 nucleotides are TGCAGTGCTAGAGATTGGTATGTCCAAGAGAACACTGAAGCTTTCTTT. Encoded protein: CSARDWYVQENTEAFF.

The table lists this clonotype with many counts. The chain recombines TRBV19 with TRBJ2-1, with TRBD2 as a possible D gene (5 bases). CDR1 is LNHDA and CDR2 is SQIVND in the germline V gene (reference sequence). The CDR3 loop spans 14 amino acids. V lost 3 bases and J lost 7, with 13 bases in between. CDR3 region: CASSMELAPNEQFF. The DNA for the CDR3 is TGTGCCAGTAGTATGGAGCTAGCCCCAAATGAGCAGTTCTTC.

This clonotype was detected many times. This sequence joins TRBV6-2 or TRBV6-3 and TRBJ2-7, with 8 bases lining up with TRBD1. CDR1 MNHEY and CDR2 SVGEGT come from the germline V gene. CDR3 size: 14 residues. The V segment lost 5 bases and the J segment 4 bases; nucleotides outside the gene matches: 7. CDR3 nucleotide sequence: TGTGCCAGCAGTGAAGGACAGGGACTTTACGAGCAGTACGTC. It codes for CASSEGQGLYEQYV.

CDR3 region: CASSRERATYF. DNA for the CDR3: TGCGCCAGCAGCCGGGAGCGAGCGACGTACTTC. This chain connects TRBV4-1 to TRBJ2-7, with a possible D match to TRBD2 (5 bases). CDR3 length: 11 residues. Per the germline V gene, CDR1 is MGHRA and CDR2 is YSYEKL. Trimming shortened V by 4 bases and J by 12 bases, and 13 bases separated the two germline ends.

This clonotype was recorded many times. The genes are TRBV5-1 and TRBJ2-3; D is unclear. The CDR3 extends over 14 amino acids. Trimming left V 4 bases short and J 4 bases short, with 13 bases between. Germline V gene sequence: CDR1 SGHRS, CDR2 YFSETQ. This CDR3 is CASSRLNIADTQYF. The CDR3, as DNA: TGCGCCAGCAGCCGTCTAAATATTGCAGATACGCAGTATTTT.